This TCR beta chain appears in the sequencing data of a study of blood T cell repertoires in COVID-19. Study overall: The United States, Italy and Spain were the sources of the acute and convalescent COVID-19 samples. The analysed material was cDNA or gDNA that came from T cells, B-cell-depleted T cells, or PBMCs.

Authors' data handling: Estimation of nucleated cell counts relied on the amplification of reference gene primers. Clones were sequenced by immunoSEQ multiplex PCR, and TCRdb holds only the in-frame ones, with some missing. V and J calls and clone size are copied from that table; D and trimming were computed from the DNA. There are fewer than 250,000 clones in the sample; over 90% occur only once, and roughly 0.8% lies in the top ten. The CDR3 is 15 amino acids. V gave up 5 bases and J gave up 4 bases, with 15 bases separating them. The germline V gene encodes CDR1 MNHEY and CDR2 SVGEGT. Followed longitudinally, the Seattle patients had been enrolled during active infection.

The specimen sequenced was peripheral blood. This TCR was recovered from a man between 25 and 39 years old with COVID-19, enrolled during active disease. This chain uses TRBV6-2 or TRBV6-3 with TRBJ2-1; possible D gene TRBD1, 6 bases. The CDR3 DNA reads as TGTGCCAGCAGTATACAGGGAGAAGGGTACAATGAGCAGTTCTTC. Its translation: CASSIQGEGYNEQFF.